This T cell receptor (beta chain) was sequenced during a study of CD4 and CD8 cells across lung adenocarcinoma regions. Using its own MiXCR run on the PCR reads, TCRdb lists one record per CDR3 protein. Altogether a few thousand distinct CDR3 sequences are present, 45% to 60% being singletons, with the ten largest covering 15%. The germline gives CDR1 SSHAT, CDR2 FNYEAQ (reference sequence). CDR3 length equals 13 residues. This clonotype rates as medium-sized. The junction shows a germline mismatch at one end, possibly a read error. The sequence came from a female donor with lung adenocarcinoma. The CD4 and CD8 labels of this study may be unreliable. This chain links TRBV7-7 with TRBJ2-1; the D is unclear. Sequencing was performed on CD4+ T cells from the center of a lung tumor. In DNA, the CDR3 is TGTGCTAGCAGCTTGAACACCTACAATGAGCAGTTCTTC. It codes for CASSLNTYNEQFF. Based on the CDR3 plus reference TRBV7-7 and TRBJ2-1, the full variable domain is GAGVSQSPRYKVTKRGQDVTLRCDPISSHATLYWYQQALGQGPEFLTYFNYEAQPDKSGLPSDRFSAERPEGSISTLTIQRTEQRDSAMYRCASSLNTYNEQFFGPGTRLTVL.